The T cell receptor beta chain under discussion was sequenced for a study of blood T cells in healthy people across ages. V lost 5 bases and J 11 bases, leaving 24 bases between the germline ends. The CDR3 length is 15 residues. Germline V gene lookup returns CDR1 KGHSH and CDR2 LQKENI. Next came a second PCR, run for about 6 to 11 cycles, which used a sample-barcoded 5' primer along with a J-beta primer mix. One entry per CDR3 protein results from TCRdb running MiXCR on the 5' RACE reads. In the table there are some 880,000 distinct CDR3 sequences, 35% to 40% of which are singletons. The J gene is TRBJ2-5, the V gene TRBV18; either TRBD1 or TRBD2 may fit D (5 bases each). Sample: blood. The clonotype was recovered from a man between 18 and 29 years old in good health. Written as DNA, the CDR3 is TGTGCCAGCTCATCCGCCGGGACCGGAGCCTATGAGCAGTACTTC. Its protein product is CASSSAGTGAYEQYF.